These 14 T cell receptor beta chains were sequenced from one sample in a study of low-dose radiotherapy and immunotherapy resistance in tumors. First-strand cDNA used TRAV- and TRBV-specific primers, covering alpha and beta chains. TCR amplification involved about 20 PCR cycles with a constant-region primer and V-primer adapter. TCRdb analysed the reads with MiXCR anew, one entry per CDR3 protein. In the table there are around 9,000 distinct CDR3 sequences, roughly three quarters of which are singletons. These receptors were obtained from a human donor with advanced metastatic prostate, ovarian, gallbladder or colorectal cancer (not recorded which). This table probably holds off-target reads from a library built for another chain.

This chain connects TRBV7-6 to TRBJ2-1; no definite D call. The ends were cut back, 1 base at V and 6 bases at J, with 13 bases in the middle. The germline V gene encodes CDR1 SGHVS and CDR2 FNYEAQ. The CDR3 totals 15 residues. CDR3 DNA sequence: TGTGCCAGCAGCTTAGTAGGGCTGGGCGGCAATGAGCAGTTCTTC. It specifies CASSLVGLGGNEQFF.

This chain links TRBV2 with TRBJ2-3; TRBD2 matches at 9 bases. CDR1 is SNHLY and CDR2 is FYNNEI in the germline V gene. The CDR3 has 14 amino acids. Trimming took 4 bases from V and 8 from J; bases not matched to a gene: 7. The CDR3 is CASSGTSGRGTQYF. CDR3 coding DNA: TGTGCCAGCAGTGGAACTAGCGGGCGGGGTACGCAGTATTTT.

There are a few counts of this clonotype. The CDR3 DNA is TGTGCCAGCAGCCGGGGGGACTCCTCCCTTTACAATGAGCAGTTCTTC. As protein: CASSRGDSSLYNEQFF. The rearrangement joins TRBV5-8 to TRBJ2-1; TRBD2 matches 7 bases. This CDR3 contains 16 residues. From germline, CDR1 is SGHTS and CDR2 YDEGEE. The ends lost 4 bases at V and 4 bases at J; junction bases unmatched: 11.

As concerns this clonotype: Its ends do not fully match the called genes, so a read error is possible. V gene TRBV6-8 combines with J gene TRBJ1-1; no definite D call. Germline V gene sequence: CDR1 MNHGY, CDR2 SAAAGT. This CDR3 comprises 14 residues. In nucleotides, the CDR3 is TGTGCCGGCAGTGAGAAGGTGAGGAACACTGAAGCTTTCTTT. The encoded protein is CAGSEKVRNTEAFF.

CDR3 region: CASVRAGGKETQYF. CDR3 nucleotides: TGTGCCAGCGTGCGAGCGGGAGGGAAAGAGACCCAGTACTTC. The J gene is TRBJ2-5, the V gene TRBV28, with 10 positions matching TRBD2. The junction had 6 bases not matched to a gene; V was cut back by 8 bases and J by 3 bases. CDR1 MDHEN and CDR2 SYDVKM come from the germline V gene. CDR3 length: 14 amino acids.

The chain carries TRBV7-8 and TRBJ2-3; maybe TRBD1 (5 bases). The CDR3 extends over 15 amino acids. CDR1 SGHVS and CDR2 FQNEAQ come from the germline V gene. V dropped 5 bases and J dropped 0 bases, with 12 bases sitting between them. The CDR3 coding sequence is TGTGCCAGCAGCCCCAGGGCGTTCAGCACAGATACGCAGTATTTT. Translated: CASSPRAFSTDTQYF.

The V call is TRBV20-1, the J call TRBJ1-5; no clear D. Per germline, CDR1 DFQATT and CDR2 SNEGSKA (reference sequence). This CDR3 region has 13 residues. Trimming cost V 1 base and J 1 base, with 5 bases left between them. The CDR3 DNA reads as TGCAGTGCTAGAGCCGGCAGCAATCAGCCCCAGCATTTT. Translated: CSARAGSNQPQHF.

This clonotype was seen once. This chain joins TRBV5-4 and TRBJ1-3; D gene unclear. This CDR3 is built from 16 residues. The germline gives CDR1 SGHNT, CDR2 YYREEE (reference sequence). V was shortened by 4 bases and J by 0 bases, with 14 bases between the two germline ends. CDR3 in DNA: TGTGCCAGCAGCCCGAATCCATTTATCTCTGGAAACACCATATATTTT. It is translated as CASSPNPFISGNTIYF.

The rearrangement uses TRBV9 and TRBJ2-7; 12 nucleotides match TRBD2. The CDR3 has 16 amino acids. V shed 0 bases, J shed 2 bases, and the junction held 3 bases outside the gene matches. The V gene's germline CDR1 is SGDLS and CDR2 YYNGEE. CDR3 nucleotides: TGTGCCAGCAGCGTAGGGGCTAGCGGGGGGGCCTACGAGCAGTACTTC. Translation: CASSVGASGGAYEQYF.

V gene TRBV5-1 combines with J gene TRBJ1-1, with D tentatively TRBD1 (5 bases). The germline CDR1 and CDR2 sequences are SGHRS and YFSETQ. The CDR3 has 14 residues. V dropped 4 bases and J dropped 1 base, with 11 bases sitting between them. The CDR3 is CASSNGQPNTEAFF. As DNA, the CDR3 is TGCGCCAGCAGCAACGGACAACCGAACACTGAAGCTTTCTTT.

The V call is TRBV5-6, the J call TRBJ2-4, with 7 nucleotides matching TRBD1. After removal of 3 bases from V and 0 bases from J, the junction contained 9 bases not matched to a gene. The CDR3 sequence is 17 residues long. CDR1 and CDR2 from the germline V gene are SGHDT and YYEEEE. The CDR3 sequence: CASSWGTDLIAKNIQYF. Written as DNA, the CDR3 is TGTGCCAGCAGCTGGGGGACAGATCTTATAGCCAAAAACATTCAGTACTTC. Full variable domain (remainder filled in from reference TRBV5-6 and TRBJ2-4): DAGVTQSPTHLIKTRGQQVTLRCSPKSGHDTVSWYQQALGQGPQFIFQYYEEEERQRGNFPDRFSGHQFPNYSSELNVNALLLGDSALYLCASSWGTDLIAKNIQYFGAGTRLSVL.

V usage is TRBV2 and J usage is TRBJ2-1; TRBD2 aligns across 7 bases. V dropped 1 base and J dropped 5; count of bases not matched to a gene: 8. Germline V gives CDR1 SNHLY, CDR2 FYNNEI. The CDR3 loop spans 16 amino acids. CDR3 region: CASSEDGRGRDNEQFF. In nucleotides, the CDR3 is TGTGCCAGCAGTGAAGACGGGCGCGGGAGAGACAATGAGCAGTTCTTC.

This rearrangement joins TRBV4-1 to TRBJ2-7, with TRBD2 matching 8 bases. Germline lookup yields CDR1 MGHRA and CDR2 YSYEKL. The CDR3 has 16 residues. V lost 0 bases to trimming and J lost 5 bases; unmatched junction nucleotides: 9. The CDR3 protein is CASSQDETISGDEQYF. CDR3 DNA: TGCGCCAGCAGCCAAGATGAGACAATTAGCGGGGACGAGCAGTACTTC.

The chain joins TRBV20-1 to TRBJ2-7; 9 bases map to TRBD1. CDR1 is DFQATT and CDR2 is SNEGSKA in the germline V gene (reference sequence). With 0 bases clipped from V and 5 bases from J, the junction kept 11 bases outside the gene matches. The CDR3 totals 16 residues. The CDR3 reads CSARDPAGDRAHEQYF. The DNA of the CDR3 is TGCAGTGCTAGAGATCCCGCCGGGGACAGGGCCCACGAGCAGTACTTC.